This T cell receptor beta chain was identified in a study of cytomegalovirus exposure and HLA in healthy donors. Study-level background: From around 180 million T cells, an earlier analysis saw approximately 120 million unique TCR beta sequences.

Study-wide findings and caveats: Apparent HLA restriction characterized most CMV-associated TCR beta chains in a later analysis.

The CDR3 runs to 12 residues. The V and J ends lost 1 base and 3 bases respectively, with 4 bases between them. Germline assignment: CDR1 SGHDT and CDR2 YYEEEE. Whereas donors were nominally healthy upon sampling, unrecorded immune exposures were probable. With respect to this clone: Antigen: not known.

Primers for the PCR totalled 60 Vbeta and 13 Jbeta. Sequencing used immunoSEQ multiplex PCR; TCRdb keeps in-frame clones, though not all of them. The table lists about 95,000 clones, over 70% of them singletons. Sequencing was done on a sample of PBMCs. The clonotype was recovered from a middle-aged woman in good health and CMV-seronegative. The genes are TRBV5-6 and TRBJ1-1; D is undetermined. The CDR3 DNA reads as TGTGCCAGCAGCTTGCAGGACACTGAAGCTTTCTTT. Its protein is CASSLQDTEAFF.